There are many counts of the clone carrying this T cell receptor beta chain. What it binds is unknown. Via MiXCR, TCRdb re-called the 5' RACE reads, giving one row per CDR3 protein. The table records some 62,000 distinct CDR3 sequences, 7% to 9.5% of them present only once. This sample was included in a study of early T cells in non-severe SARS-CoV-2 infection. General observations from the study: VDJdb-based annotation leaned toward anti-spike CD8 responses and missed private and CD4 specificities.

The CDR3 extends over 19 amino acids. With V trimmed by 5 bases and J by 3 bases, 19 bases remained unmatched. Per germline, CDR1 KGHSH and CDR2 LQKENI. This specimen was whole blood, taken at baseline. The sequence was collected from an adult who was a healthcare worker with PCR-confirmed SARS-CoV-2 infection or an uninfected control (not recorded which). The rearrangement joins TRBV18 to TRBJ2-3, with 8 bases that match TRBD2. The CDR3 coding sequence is TGTGCCAGCTCATCCCACGGCCCCTATGCGGGAGGAATGACAGATACGCAGTATTTT. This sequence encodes CASSSHGPYAGGMTDTQYF.